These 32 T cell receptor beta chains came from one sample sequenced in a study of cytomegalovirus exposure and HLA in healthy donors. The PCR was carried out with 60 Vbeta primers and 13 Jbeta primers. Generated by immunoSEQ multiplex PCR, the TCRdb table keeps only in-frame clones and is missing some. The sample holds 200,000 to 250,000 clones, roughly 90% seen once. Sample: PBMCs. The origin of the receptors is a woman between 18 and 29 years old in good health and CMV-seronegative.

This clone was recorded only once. The CDR3 sequence is CASSVGQGQSYEQYF. In nucleotides, the CDR3 is TGTGCCAGCAGCGTAGGACAGGGGCAATCCTACGAGCAGTACTTC. The rearrangement joins TRBV9 to TRBJ2-7, with 8 bases lining up with TRBD1. The CDR3 is 15 amino acids. Germline V gene lookup returns CDR1 SGDLS and CDR2 YYNGEE. Trimming removed 0 bases from V and 1 base from J; junction bases left unmatched: 3.

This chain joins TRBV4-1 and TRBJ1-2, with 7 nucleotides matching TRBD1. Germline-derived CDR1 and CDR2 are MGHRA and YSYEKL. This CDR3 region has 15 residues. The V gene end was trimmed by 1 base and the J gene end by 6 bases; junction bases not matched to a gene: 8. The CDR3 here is CASSQGATGSNGYTF. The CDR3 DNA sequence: TGCGCCAGCAGCCAAGGCGCGACAGGGTCTAATGGCTACACCTTC.

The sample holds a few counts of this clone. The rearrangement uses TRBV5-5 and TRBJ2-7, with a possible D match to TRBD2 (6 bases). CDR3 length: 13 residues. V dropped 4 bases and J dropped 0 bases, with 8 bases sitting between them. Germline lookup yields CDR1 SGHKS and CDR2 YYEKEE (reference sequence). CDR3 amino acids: CASSLRDSYEQYF. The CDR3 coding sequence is TGTGCCAGCAGCCTGCGGGACTCCTACGAGCAGTACTTC.

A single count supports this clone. CDR3 protein: CASSSTHRGDDTQYF. The CDR3 DNA follows: TGTGCCAGCAGCTCCACCCACCGCGGAGATGATACGCAGTATTTT. J is TRBJ2-3 and V is TRBV7-6, with D unresolved. V lost 4 bases to trimming and J lost 6 bases, with 17 bases between them. The CDR3 has 15 amino acids. Germline-derived CDR1 and CDR2 are SGHVS and FNYEAQ. The whole variable domain, filled in from reference TRBV7-6 and TRBJ2-3, reads GAGVSQSPRYKVTKRGQDVALRCDPISGHVSLYWYRQALGQGPEFLTYFNYEAQQDKSGLPNDRFSAERPEGSISTLTIQRTEQRDSAMYRCASSSTHRGDDTQYFGPGTRLTVL.

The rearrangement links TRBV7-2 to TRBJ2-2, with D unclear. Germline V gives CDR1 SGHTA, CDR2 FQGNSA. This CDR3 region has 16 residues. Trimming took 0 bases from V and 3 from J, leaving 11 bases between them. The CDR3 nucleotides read TGTGCCAGCAGCTTAGCCTCGATCCGGGACACCGGGGAGCTGTTTTTT. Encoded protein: CASSLASIRDTGELFF.

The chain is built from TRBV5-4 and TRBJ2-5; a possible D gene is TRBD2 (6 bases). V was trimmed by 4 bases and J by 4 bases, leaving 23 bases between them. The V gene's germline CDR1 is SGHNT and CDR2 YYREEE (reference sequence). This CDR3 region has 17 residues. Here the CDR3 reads CASSRPSSGVSRETQYF. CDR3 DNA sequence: TGTGCCAGCAGCCGCCCGAGCTCGGGGGTTTCGAGAGAGACCCAGTACTTC.

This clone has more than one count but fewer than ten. As DNA, the CDR3 is TGTGCCAGCACCAGGGGGTTAAATCGGAATGAGCAGTTCTTC. Translated, it gives CASTRGLNRNEQFF. This chain joins TRBV27 and TRBJ2-1; the match to TRBD1 covers 7 bases. Germline trimming cut 7 bases from V and 7 bases from J; bases unmatched to any gene: 10. From germline, CDR1 is MNHEY and CDR2 SMNVEV (reference sequence). There are 14 residues in the CDR3.

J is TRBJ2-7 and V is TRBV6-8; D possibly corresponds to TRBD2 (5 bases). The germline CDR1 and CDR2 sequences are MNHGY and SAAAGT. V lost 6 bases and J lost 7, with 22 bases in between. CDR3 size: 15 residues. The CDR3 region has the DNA TGTGCCAGCAGAGCCTGGGCTAGCTGTGGTACGGAGCAGTACTTC. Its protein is CASRAWASCGTEQYF.

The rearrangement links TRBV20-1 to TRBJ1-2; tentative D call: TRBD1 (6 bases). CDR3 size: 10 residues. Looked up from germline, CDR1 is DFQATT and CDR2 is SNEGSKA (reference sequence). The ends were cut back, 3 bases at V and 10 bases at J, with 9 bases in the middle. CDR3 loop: CSARDSHYTF. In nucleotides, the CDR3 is TGCAGTGCTAGGGACAGCCACTACACCTTC.

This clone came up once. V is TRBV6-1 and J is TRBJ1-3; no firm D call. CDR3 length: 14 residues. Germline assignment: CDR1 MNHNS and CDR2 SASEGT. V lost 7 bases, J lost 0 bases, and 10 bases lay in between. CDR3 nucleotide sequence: TGTGCCAGCACTAAAGGACTCTCTGGAAACACCATATATTTT. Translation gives CASTKGLSGNTIYF.

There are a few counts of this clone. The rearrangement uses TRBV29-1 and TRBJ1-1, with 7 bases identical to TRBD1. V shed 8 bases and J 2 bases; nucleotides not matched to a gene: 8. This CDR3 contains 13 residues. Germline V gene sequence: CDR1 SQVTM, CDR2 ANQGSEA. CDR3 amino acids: CSQTGHGNTEAFF. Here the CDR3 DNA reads TGCAGCCAGACAGGGCATGGTAACACTGAAGCTTTCTTT.

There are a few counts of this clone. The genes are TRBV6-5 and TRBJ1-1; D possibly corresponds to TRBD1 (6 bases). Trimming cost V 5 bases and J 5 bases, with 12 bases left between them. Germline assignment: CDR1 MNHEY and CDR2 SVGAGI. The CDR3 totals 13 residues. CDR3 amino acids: CASSPSGETEAFF. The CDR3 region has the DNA TGTGCCAGCAGTCCCTCAGGGGAGACTGAAGCTTTCTTT.

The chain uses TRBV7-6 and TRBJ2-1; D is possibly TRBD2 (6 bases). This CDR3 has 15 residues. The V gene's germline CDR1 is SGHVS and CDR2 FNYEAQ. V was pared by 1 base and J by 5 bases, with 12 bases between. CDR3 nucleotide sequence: TGTGCCAGCAGCTTAGTCCCGGGACTGGACAATGAGCAGTTCTTC. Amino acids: CASSLVPGLDNEQFF. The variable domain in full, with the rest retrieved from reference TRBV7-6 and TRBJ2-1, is GAGVSQSPRYKVTKRGQDVALRCDPISGHVSLYWYRQALGQGPEFLTYFNYEAQQDKSGLPNDRFSAERPEGSISTLTIQRTEQRDSAMYRCASSLVPGLDNEQFFGPGTRLTVL.

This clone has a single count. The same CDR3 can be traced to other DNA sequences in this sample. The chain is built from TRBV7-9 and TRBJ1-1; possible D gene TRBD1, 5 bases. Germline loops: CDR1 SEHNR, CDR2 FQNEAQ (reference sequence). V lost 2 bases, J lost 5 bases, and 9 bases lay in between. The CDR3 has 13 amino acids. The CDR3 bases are TGTGCCAGCAGCTTACAGGGAGGGACTGAAGCTTTCTTT. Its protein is CASSLQGGTEAFF. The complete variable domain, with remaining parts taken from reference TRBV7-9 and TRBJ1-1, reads DTGVSQNPRHKITKRGQNVTFRCDPISEHNRLYWYRQTLGQGPEFLTYFQNEAQLEKSRLLSDRFSAERPKGSFSTLEIQRTEQGDSAMYLCASSLQGGTEAFFGQGTRLTVV.

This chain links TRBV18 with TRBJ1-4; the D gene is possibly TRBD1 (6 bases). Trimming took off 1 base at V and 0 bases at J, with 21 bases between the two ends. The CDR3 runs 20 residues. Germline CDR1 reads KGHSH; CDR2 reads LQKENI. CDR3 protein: CASSPRVGTIRPSTNEKLFF. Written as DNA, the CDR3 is TGTGCCAGCTCACCACGAGTGGGGACAATCCGGCCTTCAACTAATGAAAAACTGTTTTTT.

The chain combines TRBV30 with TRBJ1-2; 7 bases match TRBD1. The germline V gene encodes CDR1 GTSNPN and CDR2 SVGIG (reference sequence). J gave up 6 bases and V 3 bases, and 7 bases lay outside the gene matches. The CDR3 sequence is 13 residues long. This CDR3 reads CAWRNPGGHGYTF. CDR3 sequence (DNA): TGTGCCTGGAGGAACCCAGGGGGACATGGCTACACCTTC. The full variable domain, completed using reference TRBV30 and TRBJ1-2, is SQTIHQWPATLVQPVGSPLSLECTVEGTSNPNLYWYRQAAGRGLQLLFYSVGIGQISSEVPQNLSASRPQDRQFILSSKKLLLSDSGFYLCAWRNPGGHGYTFGSGTRLTVV.

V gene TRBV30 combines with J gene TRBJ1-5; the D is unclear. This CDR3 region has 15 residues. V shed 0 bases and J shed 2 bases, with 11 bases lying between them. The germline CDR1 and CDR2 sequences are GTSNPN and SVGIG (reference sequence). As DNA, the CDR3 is TGTGCCTGGAGTGTACCCCTAAAAGGCAATCAGCCCCAGCATTTT. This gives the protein CAWSVPLKGNQPQHF.

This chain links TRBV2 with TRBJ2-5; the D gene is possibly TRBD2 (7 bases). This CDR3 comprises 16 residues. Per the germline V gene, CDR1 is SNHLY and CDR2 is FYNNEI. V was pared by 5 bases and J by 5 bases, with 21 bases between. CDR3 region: CASSPLQWGRGETQYF. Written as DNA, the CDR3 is TGTGCCAGCAGTCCCCTCCAATGGGGGAGGGGGGAGACCCAGTACTTC.

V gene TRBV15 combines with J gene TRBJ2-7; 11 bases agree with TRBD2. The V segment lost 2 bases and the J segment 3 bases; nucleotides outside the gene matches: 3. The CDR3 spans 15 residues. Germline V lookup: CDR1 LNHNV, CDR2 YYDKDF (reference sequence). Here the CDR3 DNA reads TGTGCCACCAGCAGACCTAGCGGGGGGATCTACGAGCAGTACTTC. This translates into CATSRPSGGIYEQYF.

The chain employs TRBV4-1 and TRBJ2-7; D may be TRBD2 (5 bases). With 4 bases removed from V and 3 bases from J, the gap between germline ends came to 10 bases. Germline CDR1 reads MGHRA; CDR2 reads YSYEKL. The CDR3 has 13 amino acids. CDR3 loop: CASSLGSDYEQYF. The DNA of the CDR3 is TGCGCCAGCAGCCTGGGGAGCGACTACGAGCAGTACTTC.

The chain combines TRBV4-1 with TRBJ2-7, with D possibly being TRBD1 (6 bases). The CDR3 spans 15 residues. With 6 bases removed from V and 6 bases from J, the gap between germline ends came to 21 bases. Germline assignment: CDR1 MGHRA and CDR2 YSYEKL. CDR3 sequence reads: CASSHRDNGGAEQYF. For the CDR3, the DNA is TGCGCCAGCAGTCACCGGGACAACGGTGGGGCCGAGCAGTACTTC.

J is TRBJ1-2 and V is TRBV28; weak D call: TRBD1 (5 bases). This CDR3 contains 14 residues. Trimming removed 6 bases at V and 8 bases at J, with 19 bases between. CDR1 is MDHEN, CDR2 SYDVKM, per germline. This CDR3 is CASRTPHGAGGYTF. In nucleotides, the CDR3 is TGTGCCAGCAGAACCCCCCACGGGGCGGGAGGCTACACCTTC.

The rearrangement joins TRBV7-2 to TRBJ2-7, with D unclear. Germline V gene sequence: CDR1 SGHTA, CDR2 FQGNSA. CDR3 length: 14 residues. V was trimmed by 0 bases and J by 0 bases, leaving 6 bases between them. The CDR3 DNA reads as TGTGCCAGCAGCTTAGCCTCCCCCTCCTACGAGCAGTACTTC. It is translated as CASSLASPSYEQYF. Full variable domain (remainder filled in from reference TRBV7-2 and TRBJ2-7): GAGVSQSPSNKVTEKGKDVELRCDPISGHTALYWYRQSLGQGLEFLIYFQGNSAPDKSGLPSDRFSAERTGGSVSTLTIQRTQQEDSAVYLCASSLASPSYEQYFGPGTRLTVT.

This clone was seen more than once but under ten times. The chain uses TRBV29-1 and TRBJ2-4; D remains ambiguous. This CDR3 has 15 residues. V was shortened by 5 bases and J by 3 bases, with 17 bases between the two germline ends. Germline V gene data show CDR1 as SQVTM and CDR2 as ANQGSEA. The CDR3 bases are TGCAGCGTTAGGCCCTCATCGGAGTACAAAAACATTCAGTACTTC. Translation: CSVRPSSEYKNIQYF.

In DNA, the CDR3 is TGCGCCAGCAGCTTAGCTTCTGGGGCCAACGTCCTGACTTTC. Protein sequence: CASSLASGANVLTF. V gene TRBV5-1 combines with J gene TRBJ2-6; D remains unclear. Germline loops: CDR1 SGHRS, CDR2 YFSETQ. The V end lost 2 bases, the J end lost 1 base, and 4 bases lay between the germline ends. The CDR3 is made up of 14 amino acids.

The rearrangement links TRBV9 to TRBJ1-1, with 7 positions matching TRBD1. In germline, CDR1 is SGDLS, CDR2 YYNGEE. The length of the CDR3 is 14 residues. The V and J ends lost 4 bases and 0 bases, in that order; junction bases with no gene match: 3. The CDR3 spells CASSPGQMNTEAFF. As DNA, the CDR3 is TGTGCCAGCAGCCCGGGACAGATGAACACTGAAGCTTTCTTT. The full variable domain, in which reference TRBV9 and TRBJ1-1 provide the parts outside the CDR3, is DSGVTQTPKHLITATGQRVTLRCSPRSGDLSVYWYQQSLDQGLQFLIQYYNGEERAKGNILERFSAQQFPDLHSELNLSSLELGDSALYFCASSPGQMNTEAFFGQGTRLTVV.

CDR3 in DNA: TGTGCCAGCTCACCACATGCAGGACTGGAGACCCAGTACTTC. Amino acids: CASSPHAGLETQYF. J is TRBJ2-5 and V is TRBV18, with D possibly TRBD2 on 5 matching bases. Germline CDR1 is KGHSH and CDR2 is LQKENI. Trimming left V 1 base short and J 5 bases short, with 11 bases between. The CDR3 consists of 14 residues.

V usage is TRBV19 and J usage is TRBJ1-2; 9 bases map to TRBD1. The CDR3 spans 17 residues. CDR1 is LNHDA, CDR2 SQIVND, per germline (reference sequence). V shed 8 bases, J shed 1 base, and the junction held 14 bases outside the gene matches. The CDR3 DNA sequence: TGTGCCAGTCGAGACCTGGACAGGGGAAAGCTTAACTATGGCTACACCTTC. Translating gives CASRDLDRGKLNYGYTF.

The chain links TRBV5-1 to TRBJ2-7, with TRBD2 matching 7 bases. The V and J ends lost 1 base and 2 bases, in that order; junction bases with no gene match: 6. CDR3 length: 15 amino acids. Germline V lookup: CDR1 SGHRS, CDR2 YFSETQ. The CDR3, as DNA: TGCGCCAGCAGCTTGTCGAGCGGGGCCACCTACGAGCAGTACTTC. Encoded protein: CASSLSSGATYEQYF.

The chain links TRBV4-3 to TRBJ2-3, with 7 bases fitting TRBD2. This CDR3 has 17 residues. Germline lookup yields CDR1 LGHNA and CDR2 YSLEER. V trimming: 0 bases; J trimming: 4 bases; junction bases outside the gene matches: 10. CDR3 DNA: TGCGCCAGCAGCCAAGAGTCTAGCGGAGGGTACCCAGATACGCAGTATTTT. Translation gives CASSQESSGGYPDTQYF.

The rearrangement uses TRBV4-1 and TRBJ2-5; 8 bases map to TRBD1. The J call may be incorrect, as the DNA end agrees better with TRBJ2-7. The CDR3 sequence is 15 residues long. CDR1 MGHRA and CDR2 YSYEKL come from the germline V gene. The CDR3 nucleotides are TGCGCCAGCAGCCAGCCCGGGACAGGAGGAGTCGAGCAGTACTTC. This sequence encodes CASSQPGTGGVEQYF.

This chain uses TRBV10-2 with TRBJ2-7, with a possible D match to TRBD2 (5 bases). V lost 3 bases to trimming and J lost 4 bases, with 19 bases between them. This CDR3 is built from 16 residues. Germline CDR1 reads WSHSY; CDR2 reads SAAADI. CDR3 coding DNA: TGCGCCAGCAGTGATTCACGCGGTTTGAGGGCATACGAGCAGTACTTC. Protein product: CASSDSRGLRAYEQYF.